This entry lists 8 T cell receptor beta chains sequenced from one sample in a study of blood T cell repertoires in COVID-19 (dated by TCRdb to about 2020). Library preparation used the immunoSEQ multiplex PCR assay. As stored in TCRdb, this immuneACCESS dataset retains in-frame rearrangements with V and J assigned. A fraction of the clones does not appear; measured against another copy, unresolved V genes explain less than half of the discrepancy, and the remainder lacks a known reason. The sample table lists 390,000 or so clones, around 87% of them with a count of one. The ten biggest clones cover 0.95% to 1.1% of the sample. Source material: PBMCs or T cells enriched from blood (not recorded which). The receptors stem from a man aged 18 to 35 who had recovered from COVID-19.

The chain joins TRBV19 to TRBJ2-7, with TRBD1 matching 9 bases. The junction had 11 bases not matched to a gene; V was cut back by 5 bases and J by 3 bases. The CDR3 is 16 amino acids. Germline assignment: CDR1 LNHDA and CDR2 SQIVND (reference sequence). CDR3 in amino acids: CASSVATGTGNYEQYF. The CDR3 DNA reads TGTGCCAGTAGTGTCGCAACCGGGACAGGGAACTACGAGCAGTACTTC.

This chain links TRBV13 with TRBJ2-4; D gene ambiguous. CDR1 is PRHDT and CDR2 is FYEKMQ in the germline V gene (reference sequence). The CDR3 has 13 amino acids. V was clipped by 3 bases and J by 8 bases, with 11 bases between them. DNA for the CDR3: TGTGCCAGCAGCTTTCCTCCCCGAGACATTCAGTACTTC. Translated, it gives CASSFPPRDIQYF. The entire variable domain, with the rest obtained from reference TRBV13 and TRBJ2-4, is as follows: AAGVIQSPRHLIKEKRETATLKCYPIPRHDTVYWYQQGPGQDPQFLISFYEKMQSDKGSIPDRFSAQQFSDYHSELNMSSLELGDSALYFCASSFPPRDIQYFGAGTRLSVL.

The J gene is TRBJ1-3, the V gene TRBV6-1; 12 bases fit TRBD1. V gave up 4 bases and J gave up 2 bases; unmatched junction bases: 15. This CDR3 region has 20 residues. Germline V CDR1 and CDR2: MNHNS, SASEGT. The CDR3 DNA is TGTGCCAGCAGTGTGACCCCGGGACAGGGGGCGCAGGATACTGGAAACACCATATATTTT. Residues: CASSVTPGQGAQDTGNTIYF.

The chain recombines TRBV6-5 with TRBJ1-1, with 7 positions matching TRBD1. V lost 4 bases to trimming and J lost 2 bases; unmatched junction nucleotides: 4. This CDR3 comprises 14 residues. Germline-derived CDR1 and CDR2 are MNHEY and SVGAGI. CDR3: CASSWGTVNTEAFF. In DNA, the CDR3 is TGTGCCAGCAGTTGGGGGACAGTTAACACTGAAGCTTTCTTT.

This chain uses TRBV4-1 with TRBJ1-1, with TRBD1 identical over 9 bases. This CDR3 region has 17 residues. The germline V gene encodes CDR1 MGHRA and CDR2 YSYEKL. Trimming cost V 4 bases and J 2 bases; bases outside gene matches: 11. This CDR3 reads CASSLIQPGQGNTEAFF. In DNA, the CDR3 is TGCGCCAGCAGCCTCATTCAACCGGGACAGGGAAACACTGAAGCTTTCTTT.

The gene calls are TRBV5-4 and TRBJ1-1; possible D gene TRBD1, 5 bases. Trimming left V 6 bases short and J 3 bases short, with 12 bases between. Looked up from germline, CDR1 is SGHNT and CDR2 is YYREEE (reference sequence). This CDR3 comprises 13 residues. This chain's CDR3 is CASNRGRDTEAFF. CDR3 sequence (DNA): TGTGCCAGCAACCGGGGGAGAGACACTGAAGCTTTCTTT.

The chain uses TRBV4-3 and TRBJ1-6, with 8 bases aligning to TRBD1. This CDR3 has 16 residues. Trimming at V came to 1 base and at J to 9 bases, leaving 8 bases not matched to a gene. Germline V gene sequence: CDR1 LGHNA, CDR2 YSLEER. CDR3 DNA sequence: TGCGCCAGCAGCCAAGTTCCGACAGGGGCTGTTTCACCCCTCCACTTT. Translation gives CASSQVPTGAVSPLHF.

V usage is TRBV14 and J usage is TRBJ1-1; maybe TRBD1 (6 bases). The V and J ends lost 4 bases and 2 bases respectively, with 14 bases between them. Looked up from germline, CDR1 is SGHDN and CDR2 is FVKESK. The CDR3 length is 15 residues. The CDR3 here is CASSRIDRTNTEAFF. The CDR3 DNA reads TGTGCCAGCAGCCGGATAGACAGGACCAACACTGAAGCTTTCTTT.